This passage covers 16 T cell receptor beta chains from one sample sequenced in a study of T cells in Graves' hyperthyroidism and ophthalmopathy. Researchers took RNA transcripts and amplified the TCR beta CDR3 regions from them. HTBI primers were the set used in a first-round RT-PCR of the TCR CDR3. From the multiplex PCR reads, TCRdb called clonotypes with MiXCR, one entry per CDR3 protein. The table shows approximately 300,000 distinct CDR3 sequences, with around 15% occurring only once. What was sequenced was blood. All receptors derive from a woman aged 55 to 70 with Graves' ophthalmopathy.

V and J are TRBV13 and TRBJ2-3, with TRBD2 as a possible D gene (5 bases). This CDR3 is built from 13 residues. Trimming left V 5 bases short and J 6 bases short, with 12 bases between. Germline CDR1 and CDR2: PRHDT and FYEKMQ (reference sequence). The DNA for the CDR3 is TGTGCCAGCAGCCTGCTAGCCCGGGATACGCAGTATTTT. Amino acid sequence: CASSLLARDTQYF.

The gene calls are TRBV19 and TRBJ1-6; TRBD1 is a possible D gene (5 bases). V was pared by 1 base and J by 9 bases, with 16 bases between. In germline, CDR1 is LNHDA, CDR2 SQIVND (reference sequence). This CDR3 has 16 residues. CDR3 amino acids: CASSIGDGGGLSPLHF. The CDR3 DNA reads TGTGCCAGTAGTATAGGGGACGGAGGAGGCCTTTCACCCCTCCACTTT.

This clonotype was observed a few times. CDR3 DNA: TGTGCCAGCACCGAATCGAAGTGGCCGATAAGGGAGACCTACGAGCAGTACTTC. Translation: CASTESKWPIRETYEQYF. The rearrangement joins TRBV7-8 to TRBJ2-7, with TRBD2 as a possible D gene (5 bases). Germline values: CDR1 SGHVS, CDR2 FQNEAQ. This CDR3 has 18 amino acids. V was clipped by 7 bases and J by 2 bases, with 27 bases between them.

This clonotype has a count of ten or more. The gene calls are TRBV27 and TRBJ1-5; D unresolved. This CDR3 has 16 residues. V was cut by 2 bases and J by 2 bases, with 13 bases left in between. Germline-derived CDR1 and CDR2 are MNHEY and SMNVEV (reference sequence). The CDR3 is CASSLRPLAGNQPQHF. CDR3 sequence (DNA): TGTGCCAGCAGTTTACGCCCCCTAGCTGGCAATCAGCCCCAGCATTTT.

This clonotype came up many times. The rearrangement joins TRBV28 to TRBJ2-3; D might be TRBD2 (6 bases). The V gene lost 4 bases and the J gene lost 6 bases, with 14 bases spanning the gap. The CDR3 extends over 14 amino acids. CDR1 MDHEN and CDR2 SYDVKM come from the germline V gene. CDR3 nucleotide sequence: TGTGCCAGCAGTTCTGGAGGGTTAGCGGATACGCAGTATTTT. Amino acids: CASSSGGLADTQYF.

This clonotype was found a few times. The CDR3 loop reads CASSYRSRRDTEAFF. CDR3 in DNA: TGTGCCAGCAGTTACCGGAGCAGGCGGGACACTGAAGCTTTCTTT. The chain is built from TRBV6-5 and TRBJ1-1; D gene unclear. V was pared by 2 bases and J by 3 bases, with 13 bases between. Germline assignment: CDR1 MNHEY and CDR2 SVGAGI. The CDR3 has 15 residues.

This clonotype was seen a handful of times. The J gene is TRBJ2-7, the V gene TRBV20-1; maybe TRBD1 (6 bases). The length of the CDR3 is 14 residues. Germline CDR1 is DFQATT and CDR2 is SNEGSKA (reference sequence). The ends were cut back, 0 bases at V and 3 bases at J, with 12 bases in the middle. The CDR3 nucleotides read TGCAGTGCTAGAGAAGGGGGTTTCTTCTACGAGCAGTACTTC. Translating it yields CSAREGGFFYEQYF.

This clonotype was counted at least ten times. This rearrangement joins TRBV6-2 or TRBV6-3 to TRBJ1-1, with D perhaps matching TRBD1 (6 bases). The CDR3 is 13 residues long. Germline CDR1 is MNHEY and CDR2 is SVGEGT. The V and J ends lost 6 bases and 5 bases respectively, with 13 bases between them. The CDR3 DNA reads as TGTGCCAGCAGCATGCAGGGGTATACTGAAGCTTTCTTT. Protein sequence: CASSMQGYTEAFF.

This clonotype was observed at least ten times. The CDR3 spells CASSLLDRVYGYTF. CDR3 nucleotide sequence: TGTGCCAGCAGCTTGCTGGACAGAGTCTATGGCTACACCTTC. This sequence joins TRBV7-2 and TRBJ1-2, with a tentative D call TRBD1 (6 bases). This CDR3 is 14 amino acids long. Germline V gene data show CDR1 as SGHTA and CDR2 as FQGNSA. Trimming left V 3 bases short and J 4 bases short, with 12 bases between.

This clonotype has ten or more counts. This CDR3 reads CASSSRTGGMSNQPQHF. The CDR3 DNA is TGTGCCAGCAGCTCCCGGACAGGAGGAATGAGCAATCAGCCCCAGCATTTT. The chain recombines TRBV7-8 with TRBJ1-5, with 7 bases identical to TRBD1. V was clipped by 4 bases and J by 1 base; unmatched bases: 10. The length of the CDR3 is 17 residues. From germline, CDR1 is SGHVS and CDR2 FQNEAQ.

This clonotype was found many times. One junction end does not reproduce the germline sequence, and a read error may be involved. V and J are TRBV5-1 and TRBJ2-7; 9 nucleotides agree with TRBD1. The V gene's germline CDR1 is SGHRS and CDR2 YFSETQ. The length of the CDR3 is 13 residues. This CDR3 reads CASSRDRAYEQYF. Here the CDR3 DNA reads TGTGCCAGCAGCCGGGACAGGGCCTACGAGCAGTACTTC.

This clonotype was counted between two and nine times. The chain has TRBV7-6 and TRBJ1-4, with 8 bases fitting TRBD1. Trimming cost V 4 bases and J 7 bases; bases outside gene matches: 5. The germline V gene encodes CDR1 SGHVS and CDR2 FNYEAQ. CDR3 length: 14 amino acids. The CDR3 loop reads CASSWDRNFEKLFF. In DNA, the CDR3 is TGTGCCAGCAGCTGGGACAGGAATTTTGAAAAACTGTTTTTT.

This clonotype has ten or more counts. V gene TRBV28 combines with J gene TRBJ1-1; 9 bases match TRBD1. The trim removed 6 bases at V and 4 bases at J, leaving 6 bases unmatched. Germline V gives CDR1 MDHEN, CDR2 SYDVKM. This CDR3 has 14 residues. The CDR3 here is CASSGQGISTEAFF. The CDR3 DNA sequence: TGTGCCAGCAGCGGACAGGGGATTTCCACTGAAGCTTTCTTT.

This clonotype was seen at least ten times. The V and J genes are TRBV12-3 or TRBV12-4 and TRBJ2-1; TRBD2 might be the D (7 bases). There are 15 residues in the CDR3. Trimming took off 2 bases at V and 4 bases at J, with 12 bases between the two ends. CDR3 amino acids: CASSLRGGGYNEQFF. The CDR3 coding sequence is TGTGCCAGCAGTTTACGAGGGGGGGGGTACAATGAGCAGTTCTTC.

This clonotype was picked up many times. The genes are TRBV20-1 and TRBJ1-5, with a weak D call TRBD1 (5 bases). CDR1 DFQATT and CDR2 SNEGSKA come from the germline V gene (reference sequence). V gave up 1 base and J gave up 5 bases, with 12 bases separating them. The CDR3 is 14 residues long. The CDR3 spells CSARGGGGDQPQHF. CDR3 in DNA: TGCAGTGCTAGAGGGGGTGGGGGAGATCAGCCCCAGCATTTT.

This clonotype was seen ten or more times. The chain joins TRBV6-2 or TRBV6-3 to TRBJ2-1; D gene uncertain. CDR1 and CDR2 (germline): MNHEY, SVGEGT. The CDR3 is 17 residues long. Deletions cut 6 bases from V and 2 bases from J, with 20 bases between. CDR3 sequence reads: CASRFYPESFAYNEQFF. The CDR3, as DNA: TGTGCCAGCAGGTTTTACCCTGAGTCTTTCGCCTACAATGAGCAGTTCTTC.